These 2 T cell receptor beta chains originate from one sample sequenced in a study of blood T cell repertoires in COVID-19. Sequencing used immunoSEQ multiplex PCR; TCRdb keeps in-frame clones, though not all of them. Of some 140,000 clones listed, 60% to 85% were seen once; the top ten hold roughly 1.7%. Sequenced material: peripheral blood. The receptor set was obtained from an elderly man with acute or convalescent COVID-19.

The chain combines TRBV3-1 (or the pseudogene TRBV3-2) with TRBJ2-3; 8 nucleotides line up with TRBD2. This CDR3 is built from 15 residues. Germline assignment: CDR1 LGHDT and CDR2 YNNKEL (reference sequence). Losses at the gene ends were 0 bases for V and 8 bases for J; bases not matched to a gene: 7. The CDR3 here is CASSQEGGLGGTQYF. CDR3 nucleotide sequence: TGTGCCAGCAGCCAAGAGGGGGGACTAGGCGGTACGCAGTATTTT.

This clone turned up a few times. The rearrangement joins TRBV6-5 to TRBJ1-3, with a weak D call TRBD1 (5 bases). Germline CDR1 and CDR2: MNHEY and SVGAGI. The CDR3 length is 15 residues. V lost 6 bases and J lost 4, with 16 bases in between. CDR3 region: CASSAYMGGGNTIYF. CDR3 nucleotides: TGTGCCAGCAGCGCCTATATGGGGGGGGGAAACACCATATATTTT.